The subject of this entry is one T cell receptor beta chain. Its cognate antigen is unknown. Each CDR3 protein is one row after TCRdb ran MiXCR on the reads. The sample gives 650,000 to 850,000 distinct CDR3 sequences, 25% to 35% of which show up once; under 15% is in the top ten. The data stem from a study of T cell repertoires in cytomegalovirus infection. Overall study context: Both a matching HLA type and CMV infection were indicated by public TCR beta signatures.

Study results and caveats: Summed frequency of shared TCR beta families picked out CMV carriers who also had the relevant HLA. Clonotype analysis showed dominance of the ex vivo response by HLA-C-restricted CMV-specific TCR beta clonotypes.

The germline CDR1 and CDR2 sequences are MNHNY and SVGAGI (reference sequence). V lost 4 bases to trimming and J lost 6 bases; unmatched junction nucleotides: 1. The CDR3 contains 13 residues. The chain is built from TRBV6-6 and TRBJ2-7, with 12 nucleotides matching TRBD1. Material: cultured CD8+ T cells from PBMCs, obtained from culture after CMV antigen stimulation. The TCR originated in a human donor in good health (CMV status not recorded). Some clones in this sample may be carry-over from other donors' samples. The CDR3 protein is CASSWDRGREQYF. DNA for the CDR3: TGTGCCAGCAGTTGGGACAGGGGGCGCGAGCAGTACTTC.